This T cell receptor beta chain appears in the sequencing data of a study of identifying expanded T cells in peripheral blood. Study results and caveats: Roughly two-week clone count variance significantly increased as total template count grew.

The length of the CDR3 is 12 residues. The V end lost 5 bases, the J end lost 5 bases, and 7 bases lay between the germline ends. The germline CDR1 and CDR2 sequences are SGHVS and FNYEAQ. Assay: immunoSEQ multiplex PCR; the TCRdb copy retains only in-frame clones and omits some. The sample carries around 90,000 clones, around 88% recorded once. Points on this clone: Its antigen is undetermined.

Sequencing was performed on blood. The V gene is TRBV7-6, the J gene TRBJ2-1, with no clear D. The TCR originated in a person between 18 and 75 years old in good health. CDR3 coding DNA: TGTGCCAGCAGCCCGATGGACAATGAGCAGTTCTTC. It translates to CASSPMDNEQFF. Complete variable domain (other parts from reference TRBV7-6 and TRBJ2-1): GAGVSQSPRYKVTKRGQDVALRCDPISGHVSLYWYRQALGQGPEFLTYFNYEAQQDKSGLPNDRFSAERPEGSISTLTIQRTEQRDSAMYRCASSPMDNEQFFGPGTRLTVL.